The 32 T cell receptor beta chains below were found in one sample sequenced in a study of shared clonotypes between healthy human individuals. Here immunoSEQ multiplex PCR was the method, and the copy in TCRdb shows in-frame clones only, minus some. The profile shows roughly 520,000 clones, approximately 95% of them singletons. The material sequenced was naive CD4+ T cells sorted from blood. Subset: CD45RA+ positively selected. The receptors come from a woman in her 30s in good health.

The V call is TRBV6-5, the J call TRBJ1-2, with 10 bases identical to TRBD1. The V gene end was trimmed by 5 bases and the J gene end by 5 bases; junction bases not matched to a gene: 8. The length of the CDR3 is 15 residues. Germline V CDR1 and CDR2: MNHEY, SVGAGI. CDR3 sequence: CASSTRQGAGYGYTF. For the CDR3, the DNA is TGTGCCAGCAGTACCCGACAGGGGGCAGGGTATGGCTACACCTTC.

The chain employs TRBV7-2 and TRBJ2-4; D is unclear. CDR1 is SGHTA, CDR2 FQGNSA, per germline. Trimming removed 1 base from V and 0 bases from J, with 10 bases in between. This CDR3 comprises 16 residues. CDR3 protein: CASSLGGVGAKNIQYF. CDR3 nucleotide sequence: TGTGCCAGCAGCTTAGGCGGAGTCGGAGCCAAAAACATTCAGTACTTC.

Here the CDR3 DNA reads TGTGCCAGCTCATCCGATCTGGGTGCCGGGGAGCTGTTTTTT. It codes for CASSSDLGAGELFF. The chain is built from TRBV18 and TRBJ2-2; D is ambiguous. Per germline, CDR1 KGHSH and CDR2 LQKENI. V lost 5 bases, J lost 6 bases, and 13 bases lay in between. This CDR3 spans 14 amino acids. The entire variable domain, with the rest obtained from reference TRBV18 and TRBJ2-2, is as follows: NAGVMQNPRHLVRRRGQEARLRCSPMKGHSHVYWYRQLPEEGLKFMVYLQKENIIDESGMPKERFSAEFPKEGPSILRIQQVVRGDSAAYFCASSSDLGAGELFFGEGSRLTVL.

The chain uses TRBV10-3 and TRBJ2-7; TRBD2 matches at 7 bases. The germline V gene has CDR1 ENHRY and CDR2 SYGVKD. The V gene end was trimmed by 5 bases and the J gene end by 4 bases; junction bases not matched to a gene: 5. The CDR3 has 13 residues. DNA of the CDR3: TGTGCCATCAGTCCCGAGCGGGGATACGAGCAGTACTTC. This codes for CAISPERGYEQYF.

The J gene is TRBJ2-5, the V gene TRBV28; 9 bases match TRBD1. This CDR3 region has 15 residues. Trimming at V came to 3 bases and at J to 5 bases, leaving 7 bases not matched to a gene. Germline CDR1 is MDHEN and CDR2 is SYDVKM. In DNA, the CDR3 is TGTGCCAGCAGTTTGGGGACAGGGTCAGGGGAGACCCAGTACTTC. It codes for CASSLGTGSGETQYF.

This chain links TRBV28 with TRBJ2-7; D call uncertain. CDR3 length equals 14 residues. Germline V gene data show CDR1 as MDHEN and CDR2 as SYDVKM. The germline V and J ends were trimmed by 5 bases and 3 bases, with 14 bases remaining between them. The DNA of the CDR3 is TGTGCCAGCAGTCCCCCCCCCGTTAACTACGAGCAGTACTTC. Residues: CASSPPPVNYEQYF.

The chain joins TRBV7-8 to TRBJ1-2; the D gene is possibly TRBD1 (5 bases). Trimming took 6 bases from V and 0 from J, leaving 17 bases between them. Germline CDR1 SGHVS, CDR2 FQNEAQ. This CDR3 spans 16 amino acids. CDR3 in DNA: TGTGCCAGCAGTACCAGTCCGGGGGAGACTAACTATGGCTACACCTTC. Its translation: CASSTSPGETNYGYTF.

The chain couples TRBV5-1 to TRBJ1-5, with D maybe TRBD1 (5 bases). Germline CDR1 is SGHRS and CDR2 is YFSETQ. The CDR3 has 18 amino acids. Trimming stripped 0 bases from V and 0 bases from J, with 16 bases between. CDR3 nucleotides: TGCGCCAGCAGCTTGGGGGGCAGTGGTGTGTATAGCAATCAGCCCCAGCATTTT. Its translation: CASSLGGSGVYSNQPQHF. The full variable domain, in which reference TRBV5-1 and TRBJ1-5 provide the parts outside the CDR3, is KAGVTQTPRYLIKTRGQQVTLSCSPISGHRSVSWYQQTPGQGLQFLFEYFSETQRNKGNFPGRFSGRQFSNSRSEMNVSTLELGDSALYLCASSLGGSGVYSNQPQHFGDGTRLSIL.

The V call is TRBV5-1, the J call TRBJ1-1; D not certain. The germline V gene has CDR1 SGHRS and CDR2 YFSETQ. The CDR3 consists of 12 residues. V was trimmed by 0 bases and J by 7 bases, leaving 7 bases between them. The DNA for the CDR3 is TGCGCCAGCAGCTTGGAGCGGAGTGAAGCTTTCTTT. It codes for CASSLERSEAFF.

J is TRBJ1-1 and V is TRBV5-1; D remains unclear. This CDR3 spans 13 amino acids. With 9 bases removed from V and 3 bases from J, the gap between germline ends came to 15 bases. Germline V gene data show CDR1 as SGHRS and CDR2 as YFSETQ. In DNA, the CDR3 is TGCGCCACCACAGCGGGGTCGGACACTGAAGCTTTCTTT. Protein product: CATTAGSDTEAFF.

This clone came up once. V is TRBV28 and J is TRBJ2-7; D gene ambiguous. Between the trimmed V and J ends, which lost 5 bases and 3 bases, there was a span of 11 bases. Germline assignment: CDR1 MDHEN and CDR2 SYDVKM. CDR3 length equals 13 residues. As DNA, the CDR3 is TGTGCCAGCAGTCCGTCGGACGGCTACGAGCAGTACTTC. Protein sequence: CASSPSDGYEQYF.

Points on this clone: Other DNA sequences in this specimen translate into the identical CDR3. The chain has TRBV9 and TRBJ1-2; no reliable D call. The CDR3 is 13 amino acids. Trimming shortened V by 2 bases and J by 1 base, and 6 bases separated the two germline ends. The germline gives CDR1 SGDLS, CDR2 YYNGEE. This CDR3 is CASSVSGNYGYTF. CDR3 bases: TGTGCCAGCAGCGTGAGTGGTAACTATGGCTACACCTTC.

The chain joins TRBV7-9 to TRBJ2-1; possible D gene TRBD2, 5 bases. The ends were cut back, 5 bases at V and 1 base at J, with 9 bases in the middle. From germline, CDR1 is SEHNR and CDR2 FQNEAQ (reference sequence). CDR3 size: 14 residues. The CDR3 nucleotides are TGTGCCAGCAGCCCGAGCGGTTCCTACAATGAGCAGTTCTTC. This encodes CASSPSGSYNEQFF.

The chain joins TRBV5-4 to TRBJ1-4; 7 bases are shared with TRBD1. The CDR3 totals 17 residues. Germline CDR1 reads SGHNT; CDR2 reads YYREEE (reference sequence). J was trimmed by 0 bases and V by 4 bases; bases with no gene match: 9. The CDR3 DNA is TGTGCCAGCAGCACCTGGACAGGCGAAGCAACTAATGAAAAACTGTTTTTT. This translates into CASSTWTGEATNEKLFF.

The sample holds one count of this clone. The CDR3 region is CASSTGALSDTGELFF. As DNA, the CDR3 is TGTGCCAGCAGTACTGGGGCCCTGAGTGACACCGGGGAGCTGTTTTTT. The chain employs TRBV28 and TRBJ2-2, with D possibly being TRBD1 (5 bases). From germline, CDR1 is MDHEN and CDR2 SYDVKM. V was shortened by 5 bases and J by 3 bases, with 16 bases between the two germline ends. The CDR3 is 16 amino acids.

The chain couples TRBV2 to TRBJ1-1; a weak D match, TRBD1 (6 bases). The V and J ends lost 6 bases and 8 bases respectively, with 16 bases between them. Germline CDR1 and CDR2: SNHLY and FYNNEI. CDR3 length equals 13 residues. The CDR3 DNA reads TGTGCCAGCAGGGCGGGGGGCTACAAAGAAGCTTTCTTT. Its translation: CASRAGGYKEAFF. The whole variable domain, remainder taken from reference TRBV2 and TRBJ1-1, is EPEVTQTPSHQVTQMGQEVILRCVPISNHLYFYWYRQILGQKVEFLVSFYNNEISEKSEIFDDQFSVERPDGSNFTLKIRSTKLEDSAMYFCASRAGGYKEAFFGQGTRLTVV.

The chain has TRBV9 and TRBJ2-6; 9 positions match TRBD2. The CDR3 totals 16 residues. Germline trimming cut 2 bases from V and 1 base from J; bases unmatched to any gene: 1. Germline CDR1 SGDLS, CDR2 YYNGEE. CDR3 region: CASSVSGRSGANVLTF. CDR3 nucleotide sequence: TGTGCCAGCAGCGTTAGCGGGAGATCTGGGGCCAACGTCCTGACTTTC.

The rearrangement joins TRBV18 to TRBJ2-5; 9 bases align to TRBD1. V trimming: 2 bases; J trimming: 5 bases; junction bases outside the gene matches: 3. CDR3 length: 14 amino acids. The germline V gene has CDR1 KGHSH and CDR2 LQKENI. The DNA of the CDR3 is TGTGCCAGCTCACCAAGGACAGGGGTGGAGACCCAGTACTTC. This gives the protein CASSPRTGVETQYF.

This clone has a handful of counts. The CDR3 loop is CASRDRGGPGANVLTF. The CDR3 nucleotides are TGTGCCAGCAGGGACAGGGGAGGGCCTGGGGCCAACGTCCTGACTTTC. The chain uses TRBV7-3 and TRBJ2-6; 9 bases line up with TRBD1. The CDR3 is made up of 16 amino acids. Germline V gene sequence: CDR1 SGHTA, CDR2 FQGTGA. V lost 6 bases, J lost 2 bases, and 5 bases stayed unmatched.

The V call is TRBV18, the J call TRBJ2-7; the D gene is possibly TRBD1 (6 bases). Trimming removed 3 bases from V and 2 bases from J, with 17 bases in between. This CDR3 is 16 amino acids long. Germline CDR1 KGHSH, CDR2 LQKENI. The CDR3 here is CASSPPSGTSTYEQYF. Here the CDR3 DNA reads TGTGCCAGCTCACCCCCCTCGGGGACATCAACCTACGAGCAGTACTTC.

For this clone: The identical CDR3 is also encoded by other nucleotide sequences in the sample. The CDR3 loop reads CASSPTTDTQYF. In DNA, the CDR3 is TGTGCCAGCAGCCCTACAACAGATACGCAGTATTTT. V gene TRBV11-2 combines with J gene TRBJ2-3; unclear D gene. V shed 5 bases and J shed 3 bases, with 6 bases lying between them. Germline V gives CDR1 SGHAT, CDR2 FQNNGV. This CDR3 comprises 12 residues.

The chain employs TRBV27 and TRBJ1-6; perhaps TRBD1 as D (6 bases). Looked up from germline, CDR1 is MNHEY and CDR2 is SMNVEV (reference sequence). Deletions cut 5 bases from V and 6 bases from J, with 11 bases between. The CDR3 is 14 residues long. CDR3: CASSHGQLNSPLHF. CDR3 sequence (DNA): TGTGCCAGCAGTCACGGACAGCTTAATTCACCCCTCCACTTT.

This chain joins TRBV5-4 and TRBJ2-7, with D perhaps matching TRBD1 (5 bases). Trimming removed 1 base from V and 5 bases from J, with 10 bases in between. CDR1 is SGHNT, CDR2 YYREEE, per germline (reference sequence). CDR3 length: 13 residues. The chain's CDR3 is CASSLPGLHEQYF. In DNA, the CDR3 is TGTGCCAGCAGCTTGCCAGGGTTGCACGAGCAGTACTTC.

V and J are TRBV5-1 and TRBJ2-5, with a tentative D call TRBD2 (6 bases). The germline gives CDR1 SGHRS, CDR2 YFSETQ. This CDR3 is 13 amino acids long. V shed 3 bases and J shed 5 bases, with 11 bases lying between them. The CDR3 nucleotides read TGCGCCAGCAGCTCCGGAGGGGTGGAGACCCAGTACTTC. Protein sequence: CASSSGGVETQYF.

The chain joins TRBV19 to TRBJ1-1; the D is unclear. This CDR3 spans 15 amino acids. From germline, CDR1 is LNHDA and CDR2 SQIVND (reference sequence). Trimming cost V 3 bases and J 3 bases, with 14 bases left between them. CDR3 protein: CASSIYGRDDTEAFF. DNA for the CDR3: TGTGCCAGTAGTATCTATGGGCGAGATGACACTGAAGCTTTCTTT.

The J gene is TRBJ2-5, the V gene TRBV18, with 7 bases lining up with TRBD2. Germline V lookup: CDR1 KGHSH, CDR2 LQKENI. The length of the CDR3 is 14 residues. V was clipped by 0 bases and J by 5 bases; unmatched bases: 3. CDR3 sequence reads: CASSPPTSRETQYF. Written as DNA, the CDR3 is TGTGCCAGCTCACCACCGACTAGCCGGGAGACCCAGTACTTC.

The V and J genes are TRBV6-6 and TRBJ2-7, with D unclear. V was clipped by 5 bases and J by 4 bases, with 9 bases between them. The germline V gene has CDR1 MNHNY and CDR2 SVGAGI (reference sequence). The CDR3 is 12 amino acids. The CDR3 loop is CASSPSRYEQYF. The CDR3 DNA reads TGTGCCAGCAGTCCGTCACGGTACGAGCAGTACTTC.

The CDR3 is CASSIPGTGVEQYF. CDR3 DNA: TGTGCCAGTAGTATTCCCGGGACAGGGGTCGAGCAGTACTTC. The chain has TRBV19 and TRBJ2-7; 10 nucleotides match TRBD1. CDR3 length equals 14 residues. Per germline, CDR1 LNHDA and CDR2 SQIVND (reference sequence). After removal of 3 bases from V and 6 bases from J, the junction contained 5 bases not matched to a gene.

J is TRBJ2-1 and V is TRBV6-5, with a tentative D call TRBD2 (6 bases). This CDR3 comprises 14 residues. Germline-derived CDR1 and CDR2 are MNHEY and SVGAGI. V lost 4 bases to trimming and J lost 5 bases, with 12 bases between them. CDR3 sequence: CASSFAGTNNEQFF. The CDR3 region has the DNA TGTGCCAGCAGTTTTGCGGGAACAAACAATGAGCAGTTCTTC.

This chain joins TRBV6-5 and TRBJ1-5, with 7 nucleotides matching TRBD1. Germline V gene lookup returns CDR1 MNHEY and CDR2 SVGAGI. CDR3 size: 12 residues. The J segment lost 7 bases and the V segment lost 10 bases, leaving 7 bases of the junction unmatched. The CDR3 coding sequence is TGTGCCACAACGACAGGGAAGCAGCCCCAGCATTTT. As protein: CATTTGKQPQHF.

The chain recombines TRBV30 with TRBJ2-3; D possibly corresponds to TRBD2 (5 bases). V was pared by 1 base and J by 2 bases, with 10 bases between. The CDR3 spans 14 residues. CDR1 and CDR2 from the germline V gene are GTSNPN and SVGIG (reference sequence). The CDR3 spells CAWSGGGYTDTQYF. CDR3 nucleotides: TGTGCCTGGAGTGGAGGCGGGTACACAGATACGCAGTATTTT.

CDR3 coding DNA: TGTGCCAGCTCACGGGACGGAAACTATGGCTACACCTTC. This gives the protein CASSRDGNYGYTF. This chain uses TRBV18 with TRBJ1-2; perhaps TRBD1 as D (5 bases). The CDR3 consists of 13 residues. Trimming stripped 4 bases from V and 2 bases from J, with 8 bases between. Germline lookup yields CDR1 KGHSH and CDR2 LQKENI. Full variable domain (remainder filled in from reference TRBV18 and TRBJ1-2): NAGVMQNPRHLVRRRGQEARLRCSPMKGHSHVYWYRQLPEEGLKFMVYLQKENIIDESGMPKERFSAEFPKEGPSILRIQQVVRGDSAAYFCASSRDGNYGYTFGSGTRLTVV.